The present entry profiles one TCR beta chain with its context. Eight cDNA synthesis reactions were run for every sample. TCRdb reanalyzed the 5' RACE reads and collapses them to one entry per CDR3 protein, without DNA. The sample totals some 400,000 distinct CDR3 sequences. The sample belongs to a study of monozygotic twins with inflammatory bowel disease. The CDR3 spans 16 residues. Per germline, CDR1 SGDLS and CDR2 YYNGEE. The TCR originated in a human donor with ulcerative colitis or Crohn's disease, or a healthy co-twin of an affected twin (not recorded which). The specimen was blood. V gene TRBV9 combines with J gene TRBJ1-5; TCRdb calls TRBD1, which cannot be checked without DNA. The CDR3 sequence: CASSPGAGVSNQPQHF.